This T cell receptor (beta chain) stems from a study of vaccination effects on CD4 cells after COVID-19. Germline lookup yields CDR1 KGHDR and CDR2 SFDVKD. The CDR3 consists of 11 residues. The V and J ends lost 5 bases and 5 bases respectively, with 5 bases between them. Note on this clone: Antigen specificity is unknown.

Findings and caveats of the study: Nearly all vaccine-induced clones in healthy recipients recognized only SARS-CoV-2.

The table came from immunoSEQ multiplex PCR; TCRdb's copy has only in-frame clones and leaves some out. The sample carries about 24,000 clones, over 55% recorded once. Expansion with viral peptide pools was applied to antigen-specific CD4+ T cells by the ViraFEST assay prior to sequencing. With approximately ten days of culture completed, CD4+ T cells were isolated. No vaccinee had earlier SARS-CoV-2 infection, and nucleocapsid antibodies were negative. After over 1.5 million PBMC were placed in each well, they were cultured with approximately 10 IU/ml IL-2 and approximately 10 ug/ml peptides. It was on days 3 and 7 that half the medium was replaced with IL-2 medium.

The sequences come from CD4+ T cells from PBMCs cultured with HCoV-OC43 spike peptides, collected before COVID-19 vaccination. Subset in this sample: HCoV-OC43 spike overlapping peptide pool stimulation. The rearrangement joins TRBV24-1 to TRBJ2-5; the D gene is possibly TRBD2 (5 bases). The receptor comes from a human donor who received a COVID-19 vaccine. The CDR3 coding sequence is TGTGCCACCAGTGCGGGGGAGACCCAGTACTTC. Residues: CATSAGETQYF.